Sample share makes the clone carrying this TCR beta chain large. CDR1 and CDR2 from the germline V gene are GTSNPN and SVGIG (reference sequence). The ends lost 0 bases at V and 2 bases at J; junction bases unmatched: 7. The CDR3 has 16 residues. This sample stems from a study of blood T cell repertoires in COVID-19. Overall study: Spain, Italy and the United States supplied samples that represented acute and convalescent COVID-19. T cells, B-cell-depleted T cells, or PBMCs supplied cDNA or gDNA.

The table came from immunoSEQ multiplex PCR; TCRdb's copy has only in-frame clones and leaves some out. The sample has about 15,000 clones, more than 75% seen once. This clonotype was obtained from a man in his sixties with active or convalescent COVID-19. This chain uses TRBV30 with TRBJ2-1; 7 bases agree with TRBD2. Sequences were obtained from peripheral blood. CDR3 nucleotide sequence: TGTGCCTGGAGTGTCCCACTAGCGTCCGCCTACAATGAGCAGTTCTTC. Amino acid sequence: CAWSVPLASAYNEQFF.